This TCR beta chain is from a study of regulatory T cells in long-lasting Graves disease. The study, taken as a whole, reports: There was favoring of TRBV28, TRBJ1-2 and TRBJ2-5 in persistent disease.

On this clonotype: What it recognizes is unknown.

With iRepertoire HTBI primers and Arm-PCR of CDR3 regions, TCR beta libraries were built. TCRdb reprocessed the multiplex PCR reads with MiXCR, giving one entry per CDR3 protein. The sample records fewer than 650,000 distinct CDR3 sequences, approximately 15% being singletons. Stated time point: newly diagnosed GD, antithyroid drugs for less than 3 months. Researchers made the TCR library from RNA that was extracted from PBMCs. The trim removed 4 bases at V and 4 bases at J, leaving 7 bases unmatched. The CDR3 has 15 amino acids. Per the germline V gene, CDR1 is KGHDR and CDR2 is SFDVKD. These data were also reused for a study on T cells in Graves' hyperthyroidism and ophthalmopathy. That investigation notes: The study used the HTBI primer set for a first-round RT-PCR of the TCR CDR3. In validation, the model predicted ophthalmopathy. These predictions came a median about 6.5 months before onset.

This sequence joins TRBV24-1 and TRBJ2-3, with 7 bases that match TRBD2. The source is a woman in her 30s with Graves disease. The source material was peripheral blood mononuclear cells (PBMCs), sampled at new diagnosis, from a patient treated with antithyroid drugs. The CDR3 is CATSDPRTRPDTQYF. CDR3 coding DNA: TGTGCCACCAGTGACCCAAGGACTAGGCCAGATACGCAGTATTTT.